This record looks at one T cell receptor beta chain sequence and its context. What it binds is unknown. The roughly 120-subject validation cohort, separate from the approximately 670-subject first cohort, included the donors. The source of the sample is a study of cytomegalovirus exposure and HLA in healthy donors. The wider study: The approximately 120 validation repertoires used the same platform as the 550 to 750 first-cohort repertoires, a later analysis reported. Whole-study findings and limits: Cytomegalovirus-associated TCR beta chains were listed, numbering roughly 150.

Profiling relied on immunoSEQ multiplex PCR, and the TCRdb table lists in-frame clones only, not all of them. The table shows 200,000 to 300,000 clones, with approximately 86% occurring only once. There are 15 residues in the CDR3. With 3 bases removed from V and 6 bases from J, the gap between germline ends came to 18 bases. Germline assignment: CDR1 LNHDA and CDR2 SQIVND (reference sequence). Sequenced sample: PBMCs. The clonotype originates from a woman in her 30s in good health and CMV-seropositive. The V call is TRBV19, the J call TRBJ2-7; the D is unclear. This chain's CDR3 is CASSISPGTTREQYF. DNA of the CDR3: TGTGCCAGTAGTATTTCACCTGGAACTACTCGCGAGCAGTACTTC.